This is a list of T cell receptor beta chains from one sample in a study of type 1 regulatory T cells. TCRdb used MiXCR to reprocess the reads, holding one entry per CDR3 protein. This table holds approximately 19,000 distinct CDR3 sequences, about 10% found once. Sequencing was done on a sample of CD4+ T cells, either the whole sample or a sorted fraction (not recorded which). The receptors shown here come from a human donor in good health. The CDR3 runs from the conserved cysteine through the conserved F or W. The D gene is left open where the match is weak. Clone size, where shown, is once, few, many, or a class for clones that have expanded.

j_call d_call clone_size v_call cdr3_aa cdr3_nt
TRBJ1-1 NA medium-sized TRBV3-1 CASSQDGLNTEAFF TGTGCCAGCAGCCAAGATGGCCTGAACACTGAAGCTTTCTTT
TRBJ2-3 TRBD2 many TRBV12-3/TRBV12-4 CASSLGLAGVLDTQYF TGTGCCAGCAGTCTGGGACTAGCGGGAGTTCTGGATACGCAGTATTTT
TRBJ1-4 NA NA TRBV6-5 CASSYSLGLGNEKLFF TGTGCCAGCAGTTACTCGTTGGGGTTGGGTAATGAAAAACTGTTTTTT
TRBJ2-5 NA few TRBV7-2 CASSLWGNAIETQYF TGTGCCAGCAGCTTATGGGGGAACGCGATAGAGACCCAGTACTTC
TRBJ2-2 TRBD1 many TRBV24-1 CATSAPGTGGNTGELFF TGTGCCACCAGCGCTCCGGGGACAGGGGGCAACACCGGGGAGCTGTTTTTT
TRBJ1-2 NA many TRBV7-9 CASSPSLSNYGYTF TGTGCCAGCAGCCCCAGCCTATCTAACTATGGCTACACCTTC
TRBJ1-6 NA many TRBV20-1 CSASGPIDSPLHF TGCAGTGCTTCCGGTCCGATAGATTCACCCCTCCACTTT
TRBJ2-3 NA many TRBV29-1 CSVEATAGNTDTQYF TGCAGCGTTGAAGCAACCGCTGGTAACACAGATACGCAGTATTTT
TRBJ2-6 NA many TRBV11-2 CASSQSPSLLSGANVLTF TGTGCCAGCAGCCAAAGTCCCTCCCTTCTCTCTGGGGCCAACGTCCTGACTTTC
TRBJ1-3 TRBD1 medium-sized TRBV19 CASSTGQNSGNTIYF TGTGCCAGTAGTACGGGACAGAACTCTGGAAACACCATATATTTT
TRBJ2-1 NA NA TRBV20-1 CSAWTPSSYNEQFF TGCAGTGCCTGGACTCCCAGCTCCTACAATGAGCAGTTCTTC
TRBJ2-3 TRBD1 many TRBV5-1 CASSLPMPGQGAGTDTQYF TGCGCCAGCAGCCTCCCAATGCCGGGACAGGGGGCCGGCACAGATACGCAGTATTTT
TRBJ2-1 TRBD1 many TRBV29-1 CSVDLGQGYNEQFF TGCAGCGTTGATCTGGGACAGGGGTACAATGAGCAGTTCTTC
TRBJ2-7 TRBD2 medium-sized TRBV5-6 CASSAGTSGRSYEQYF TGTGCCAGCAGCGCGGGGACTAGCGGGAGGTCCTACGAGCAGTACTTC
TRBJ2-5 TRBD2 NA TRBV3-1 CASSHATSGKLETQYF TGTGCCAGCAGCCATGCGACTAGCGGGAAGTTGGAGACCCAGTACTTC
TRBJ2-3 NA many TRBV12-3/TRBV12-4 CASRRGATPQYF TGTGCCAGCAGGAGGGGGGCCACACCGCAGTATTTT
TRBJ2-7 NA medium-sized TRBV15 CATSRSQGPFYEQYF TGTGCCACCAGCAGATCACAAGGCCCGTTCTACGAGCAGTACTTC
TRBJ2-5 TRBD1 few TRBV5-6 CASSQLDRGSKETQYF TGTGCCAGCAGCCAACTGGACAGGGGGAGCAAGGAGACCCAGTACTTC
TRBJ2-7 NA NA TRBV5-4 CASSFGRAGEQCF TGTGCCAGCAGCTTCGGGCGGGCGGGCGAGCAGTGCTTC
TRBJ2-7 NA NA TRBV19 CASSISGDSPYEQYF TGTGCCAGTAGTATATCGGGGGACAGCCCCTACGAGCAGTACTTC
TRBJ2-1 NA many TRBV18 CASSPKEGEQFF TGTGCCAGCTCACCAAAGGAGGGTGAGCAGTTCTTC
TRBJ2-1 NA few TRBV6-2/TRBV6-3 CASIGGEDGEQFF TGTGCCAGCATCGGGGGAGAGGACGGTGAGCAGTTCTTC
TRBJ2-2 NA few TRBV27 CASRGTAGSNTGELFF TGTGCCAGCAGGGGTACGGCGGGGTCGAACACCGGGGAGCTGTTTTTT
TRBJ1-1 TRBD1 few TRBV29-1 CSVRAGGLNTEAFF TGCAGCGTTCGGGCAGGGGGCTTGAACACTGAAGCTTTCTTT
TRBJ2-3 TRBD2 medium-sized TRBV30 CAWRASRTSGSTDTQYF TGTGCCTGGAGGGCTAGCCGGACTAGCGGTAGCACAGATACGCAGTATTTT
TRBJ2-2 NA NA TRBV5-6 CAGSLQGSNGELFF TGTGCCGGCAGCTTACAGGGTTCTAACGGGGAGCTGTTTTTT
TRBJ2-1 NA NA TRBV20-1 CSADHASNEQFF TGCAGTGCCGACCATGCTAGCAATGAGCAGTTCTTC
TRBJ2-5 NA medium-sized TRBV7-2 CASSIGGREQETQYF TGTGCCAGCAGCATAGGCGGCCGGGAACAAGAGACCCAGTACTTC
TRBJ1-5 NA many TRBV24-1 CATSAPGAAQPQHF TGTGCCACCAGTGCCCCTGGGGCAGCTCAGCCCCAGCATTTT
TRBJ2-1 TRBD2 NA TRBV5-1 CASRLASGANEQFF TGCGCCAGCAGATTGGCTAGCGGGGCCAATGAGCAGTTCTTC
TRBJ2-2 TRBD2 few TRBV20-1 CSASGKWGLAGTGELFF TGCAGTGCTAGTGGGAAGTGGGGACTAGCCGGCACCGGGGAGCTGTTTTTT
TRBJ2-3 NA many TRBV10-3 CAIKGAFSTDTQYF TGTGCCATCAAGGGAGCGTTCAGCACAGATACGCAGTATTTT
TRBJ1-1 TRBD1 NA TRBV11-3 CASSLRQGEAFF TGTGCCAGCAGCCTAAGACAGGGCGAAGCTTTCTTT
TRBJ2-3 TRBD2 many TRBV5-5 CASSVGSSGFTDTQYF TGTGCCAGCAGCGTAGGGTCTAGCGGGTTCACAGATACGCAGTATTTT
TRBJ2-2 TRBD1 many TRBV3-1 CASSRKAGGPANTGELFF TGTGCCAGCAGCCGGAAAGCAGGGGGTCCAGCGAACACCGGGGAGCTGTTTTTT
TRBJ2-5 NA NA TRBV7-7 CASSLGAEETQYF TGTGCTAGCAGCTTAGGGGCGGAAGAGACCCAGTACTTC
TRBJ2-2 TRBD2 few TRBV11-2 CASSSGLGGFGELFF TGTGCCAGCAGCTCCGGACTAGGAGGTTTCGGGGAGCTGTTTTTT
TRBJ1-4 NA many TRBV5-1 CASSLKGDEKLFF TGCGCCAGCAGCTTGAAGGGGGATGAAAAACTGTTTTTT
TRBJ1-1 NA NA TRBV20-1 CSAPAHVDTEAFF TGCAGTGCTCCCGCCCATGTTGACACTGAAGCTTTCTTT
TRBJ2-3 TRBD2 few TRBV7-9 CASPGLGDSLDTQYF TGTGCCAGCCCCGGACTAGGGGACTCTTTAGATACGCAGTATTTT